One and the same sample provided the 25 T cell receptor beta chains below, sequenced in a study of blood T cell repertoires in COVID-19. Assay: immunoSEQ multiplex PCR; the TCRdb copy retains only in-frame clones and omits some. The sample consists of some 200,000 clones, 83% of them appearing once. Sequencing was done on a sample of PBMCs or T cells enriched from blood (not recorded which). The receptors stem from a woman aged 45-65 years who had been exposed to COVID-19.

The chain links TRBV5-1 to TRBJ2-7; the D is unclear. CDR3 size: 15 residues. Germline lookup yields CDR1 SGHRS and CDR2 YFSETQ. The V end lost 0 bases, the J end lost 0 bases, and 10 bases lay between the germline ends. CDR3 nucleotide sequence: TGCGCCAGCAGCTTGGACCCCCGGAGCTCCTACGAGCAGTACTTC. Translating gives CASSLDPRSSYEQYF. The entire variable domain, with the rest obtained from reference TRBV5-1 and TRBJ2-7, is as follows: KAGVTQTPRYLIKTRGQQVTLSCSPISGHRSVSWYQQTPGQGLQFLFEYFSETQRNKGNFPGRFSGRQFSNSRSEMNVSTLELGDSALYLCASSLDPRSSYEQYFGPGTRLTVT.

The genes are TRBV16 and TRBJ1-1; D gene ambiguous. The germline V gene encodes CDR1 KGHSY and CDR2 FQNENV. The CDR3 spans 13 residues. The ends were cut back, 3 bases at V and 1 base at J, with 6 bases in the middle. The CDR3, as DNA: TGTGCCAGCAGCCACCGGGAGAACACTGAAGCTTTCTTT. Protein sequence: CASSHRENTEAFF.

This chain connects TRBV7-2 to TRBJ2-5; tentative D call: TRBD2 (7 bases). Between the trimmed V and J ends, which lost 3 bases and 7 bases, there was a span of 21 bases. The CDR3 covers 16 residues. Per the germline V gene, CDR1 is SGHTA and CDR2 is FQGNSA. The CDR3 spells CASSLGHGGGAGTQYF. The CDR3 DNA follows: TGTGCCAGCAGCTTGGGTCATGGCGGGGGCGCCGGGACCCAGTACTTC.

This clone has a single count. The V and J genes are TRBV5-1 and TRBJ1-1; D gene uncertain. V lost 4 bases and J 1 base, leaving 14 bases between the germline ends. Germline CDR1 SGHRS, CDR2 YFSETQ. The CDR3 length is 15 residues. CDR3 nucleotide sequence: TGCGCCAGCAGCCTCCTAGGCCCGGGGAACACTGAAGCTTTCTTT. It is translated as CASSLLGPGNTEAFF.

V usage is TRBV19 and J usage is TRBJ2-4, with 9 bases fitting TRBD2. After removal of 4 bases from V and 6 bases from J, the junction contained 7 bases not matched to a gene. The CDR3 is 15 residues long. Germline V gene sequence: CDR1 LNHDA, CDR2 SQIVND (reference sequence). CDR3 protein: CASSKGGGAPNIQYF. In nucleotides, the CDR3 is TGTGCCAGTAGTAAGGGCGGGGGGGCCCCAAACATTCAGTACTTC.

The chain recombines TRBV19 with TRBJ2-1; D not resolved. Germline CDR1 reads LNHDA; CDR2 reads SQIVND (reference sequence). V was trimmed by 5 bases and J by 7 bases, leaving 15 bases between them. CDR3 length equals 14 residues. The CDR3 region is CASSSQAGKNEQFF. CDR3 DNA: TGTGCCAGTAGTTCCCAAGCAGGTAAAAATGAGCAGTTCTTC.

The CDR3 nucleotides read TGTGCCAGCAGCCCCCGGACAGGCGGATATGGCTACACCTTC. Amino acid sequence: CASSPRTGGYGYTF. The V gene is TRBV7-2, the J gene TRBJ1-2, with 7 bases identical to TRBD1. CDR1 and CDR2 (germline): SGHTA, FQGNSA. Trimming cost V 5 bases and J 5 bases; bases outside gene matches: 8. The CDR3 length is 14 residues.

The chain employs TRBV19 and TRBJ1-5; maybe TRBD1 (6 bases). Germline assignment: CDR1 LNHDA and CDR2 SQIVND (reference sequence). The CDR3 is 15 residues long. Trimming left V 11 bases short and J 1 base short, with 18 bases between. CDR3 coding DNA: TGTGCCTCCGGGGGGGCCAGGGGCAGCAATCAGCCCCAGCATTTT. Residues: CASGGARGSNQPQHF.

This clone was found a few times. The rearrangement links TRBV24-1 to TRBJ1-1; 8 bases line up with TRBD1. This CDR3 region has 15 residues. J lost 4 bases, V lost 3 bases, and 6 bases had no gene match. The germline V gene has CDR1 KGHDR and CDR2 SFDVKD. The CDR3 DNA follows: TGTGCCACCAGTGATGCAGGACAGGGAGGCACTGAAGCTTTCTTT. This encodes CATSDAGQGGTEAFF.

The chain recombines TRBV5-1 with TRBJ1-3; TRBD1 aligns across 7 bases. V shed 0 bases, J shed 0 bases, and the junction held 6 bases outside the gene matches. The CDR3 spans 17 residues. The germline V gene has CDR1 SGHRS and CDR2 YFSETQ. Written as DNA, the CDR3 is TGCGCCAGCAGCTTGGAAGGGGGCCCTTTCTCTGGAAACACCATATATTTT. Protein: CASSLEGGPFSGNTIYF.

The chain is built from TRBV6-6 and TRBJ2-7; 7 nucleotides line up with TRBD1. Germline assignment: CDR1 MNHNY and CDR2 SVGAGI (reference sequence). The CDR3 is 13 residues long. Trimming removed 4 bases from V and 1 base from J; junction bases left unmatched: 1. CDR3 sequence (DNA): TGTGCCAGCAGTTCGGACAGGTCCTACGAGCAGTACTTC. This codes for CASSSDRSYEQYF.

The gene calls are TRBV24-1 and TRBJ2-5; D possibly corresponds to TRBD1 (6 bases). Germline CDR1 and CDR2: KGHDR and SFDVKD. V was cut by 7 bases and J by 0 bases, with 20 bases left in between. This CDR3 comprises 17 residues. The CDR3 DNA sequence: TGTGCCACCAGCGGAACAGGGAACCCTTTTAACCAAGAGACCCAGTACTTC. It encodes CATSGTGNPFNQETQYF.

The chain uses TRBV10-3 and TRBJ2-5; 9 bases match TRBD1. Germline-derived CDR1 and CDR2 are ENHRY and SYGVKD. J was trimmed by 4 bases and V by 6 bases; bases with no gene match: 3. This CDR3 comprises 13 residues. The CDR3 DNA reads as TGTGCCATCAGCGTGACAGGGGGAGAGACCCAGTACTTC. Protein sequence: CAISVTGGETQYF.

The chain's CDR3 is CASSLDGNGGFYEQYF. The CDR3 nucleotides read TGCGCCAGCAGCTTGGATGGAAACGGCGGTTTCTACGAGCAGTACTTC. This chain uses TRBV5-1 with TRBJ2-7; D is uncertain. The V and J ends lost 0 bases and 3 bases respectively, with 16 bases between them. Per germline, CDR1 SGHRS and CDR2 YFSETQ. This CDR3 spans 16 amino acids.

The chain carries TRBV7-9 and TRBJ2-2, with D possibly being TRBD1 (5 bases). V lost 5 bases and J 1 base, leaving 14 bases between the germline ends. The CDR3 spans 16 residues. The V gene's germline CDR1 is SEHNR and CDR2 FQNEAQ (reference sequence). Here the CDR3 DNA reads TGTGCCAGCAGCAAACATAGACAGATGAACACCGGGGAGCTGTTTTTT. Its protein product is CASSKHRQMNTGELFF.

The gene calls are TRBV27 and TRBJ1-6, with 7 positions matching TRBD1. Germline CDR1 MNHEY, CDR2 SMNVEV (reference sequence). The CDR3 is 14 residues long. The ends lost 11 bases at V and 0 bases at J; junction bases unmatched: 4. CDR3 in amino acids: CASRDSSYNSPLHF. CDR3 DNA: TGTGCCTCCAGGGACAGCTCCTATAATTCACCCCTCCACTTT.

The DNA of the CDR3 is TGTGCCAGCAGCCGGAGGGGTGGGAACACAGATACGCAGTATTTT. Encoded protein: CASSRRGGNTDTQYF. The V and J genes are TRBV7-3 and TRBJ2-3; TRBD2 might be the D (6 bases). The germline V gene has CDR1 SGHTA and CDR2 FQGTGA. Trimming took 5 bases from V and 2 from J, leaving 14 bases between them. This CDR3 is built from 15 residues. The full variable domain, completed using reference TRBV7-3 and TRBJ2-3, is GAGVSQTPSNKVTEKGKYVELRCDPISGHTALYWYRQSLGQGPEFLIYFQGTGAADDSGLPNDRFFAVRPEGSVSTLKIQRTERGDSAVYLCASSRRGGNTDTQYFGPGTRLTVL.

J is TRBJ1-1 and V is TRBV6-5; 11 bases are a match to TRBD1. The CDR3 is 15 residues long. Germline assignment: CDR1 MNHEY and CDR2 SVGAGI. The V and J ends lost 6 bases and 3 bases, in that order; junction bases with no gene match: 6. CDR3 sequence (DNA): TGTGCCAGCAGAACCGGACAGGGGGCGCACACTGAAGCTTTCTTT. It specifies CASRTGQGAHTEAFF.

The table lists this clone with a few counts. The chain carries TRBV6-5 and TRBJ1-2, with a possible D match to TRBD1 (6 bases). Trimming cost V 9 bases and J 6 bases, with 17 bases left between them. The CDR3 contains 13 residues. Per germline, CDR1 MNHEY and CDR2 SVGAGI. The CDR3 here is CASNYRDNDGYTF. DNA of the CDR3: TGTGCCAGTAACTACAGGGATAATGATGGCTACACCTTC.

The chain carries TRBV30 and TRBJ2-1; TRBD2 agrees at 11 bases. Germline-derived CDR1 and CDR2 are GTSNPN and SVGIG (reference sequence). V lost 6 bases to trimming and J lost 8 bases; unmatched junction nucleotides: 9. This CDR3 has 14 residues. The CDR3: CACSGGARGYEQFF. The DNA for the CDR3 is TGTGCCTGTAGCGGGGGGGCGCGAGGATATGAGCAGTTCTTC.

This clone is labeled medium-sized. The chain couples TRBV29-1 to TRBJ2-1; 7 bases are a match to TRBD1. This CDR3 has 12 residues. Germline CDR1 is SQVTM and CDR2 is ANQGSEA. V shed 7 bases, J shed 4 bases, and the junction held 4 bases outside the gene matches. CDR3 sequence reads: CSAGQAYNEQFF. The CDR3 DNA follows: TGCAGCGCCGGACAGGCTTACAATGAGCAGTTCTTC.

V and J are TRBV2 and TRBJ2-7, with D unresolved. The CDR3 extends over 17 amino acids. The germline V gene encodes CDR1 SNHLY and CDR2 FYNNEI. V dropped 3 bases and J dropped 4 bases, with 22 bases sitting between them. The CDR3 nucleotides read TGTGCCAGCAGTGACCATGCACCGTCCTCCGCCCGGTACGAGCAGTACTTC. It yields the protein CASSDHAPSSARYEQYF.

This clone was observed once. The V and J genes are TRBV5-1 and TRBJ1-1; maybe TRBD1 (5 bases). Between the trimmed V and J ends, which lost 3 bases and 0 bases, there was a span of 21 bases. The CDR3 runs to 18 residues. Germline V gives CDR1 SGHRS, CDR2 YFSETQ. CDR3 in amino acids: CASSSGGAPTRMNTEAFF. The CDR3 DNA follows: TGCGCCAGCAGCTCTGGAGGGGCACCAACCCGCATGAACACTGAAGCTTTCTTT.

The chain is built from TRBV10-3 and TRBJ2-3, with a tentative D call TRBD1 (6 bases). Trimming took 5 bases from V and 2 from J, leaving 14 bases between them. The CDR3 runs 15 residues. Germline-derived CDR1 and CDR2 are ENHRY and SYGVKD. CDR3 sequence: CAISNRDGITDTQYF. DNA of the CDR3: TGTGCCATCAGTAACAGGGATGGGATCACAGATACGCAGTATTTT.

The V gene is TRBV6-2 or TRBV6-3, the J gene TRBJ1-2; 8 nucleotides agree with TRBD1. The trim removed 0 bases at V and 5 bases at J, leaving 11 bases unmatched. Looked up from germline, CDR1 is MNHEY and CDR2 is SVGEGT. This CDR3 contains 17 residues. As DNA, the CDR3 is TGTGCCAGCAGTTACTCGACCCGGACAGGGAATGGTTATGGCTACACCTTC. Protein: CASSYSTRTGNGYGYTF.